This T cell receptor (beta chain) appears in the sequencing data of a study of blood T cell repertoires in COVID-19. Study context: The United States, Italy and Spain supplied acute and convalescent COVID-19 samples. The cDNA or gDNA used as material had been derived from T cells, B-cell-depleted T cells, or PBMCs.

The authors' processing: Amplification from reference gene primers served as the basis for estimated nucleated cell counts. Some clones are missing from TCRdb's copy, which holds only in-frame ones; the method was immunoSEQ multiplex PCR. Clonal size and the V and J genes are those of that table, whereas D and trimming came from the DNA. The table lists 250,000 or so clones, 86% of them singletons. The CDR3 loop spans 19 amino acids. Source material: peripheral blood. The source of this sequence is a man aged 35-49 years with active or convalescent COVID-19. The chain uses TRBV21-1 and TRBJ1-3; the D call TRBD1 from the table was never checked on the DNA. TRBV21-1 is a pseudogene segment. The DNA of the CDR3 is TGTGCCAGCAGCAACTCCATAACTCTGACAGTCAAAGCTGGAAACACCATATATTTT. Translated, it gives CASSNSITLTVKAGNTIYF.